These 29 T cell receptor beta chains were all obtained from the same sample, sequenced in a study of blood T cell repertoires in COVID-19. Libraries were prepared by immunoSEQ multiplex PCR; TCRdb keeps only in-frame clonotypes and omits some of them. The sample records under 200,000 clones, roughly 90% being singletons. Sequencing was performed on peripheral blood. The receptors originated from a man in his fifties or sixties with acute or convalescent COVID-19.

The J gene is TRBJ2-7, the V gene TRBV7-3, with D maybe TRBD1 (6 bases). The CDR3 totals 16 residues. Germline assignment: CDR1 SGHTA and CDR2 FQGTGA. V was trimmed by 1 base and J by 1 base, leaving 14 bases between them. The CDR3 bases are TGTGCCAGCAGCTTAAATGGCAGGGGAATTTCCTACGAGCAGTACTTC. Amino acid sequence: CASSLNGRGISYEQYF.

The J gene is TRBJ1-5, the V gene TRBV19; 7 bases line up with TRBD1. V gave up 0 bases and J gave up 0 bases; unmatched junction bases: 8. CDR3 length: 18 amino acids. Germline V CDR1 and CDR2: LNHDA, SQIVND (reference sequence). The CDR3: CASSIDHPGGYSNQPQHF. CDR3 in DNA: TGTGCCAGTAGTATAGATCACCCAGGGGGGTATAGCAATCAGCCCCAGCATTTT.

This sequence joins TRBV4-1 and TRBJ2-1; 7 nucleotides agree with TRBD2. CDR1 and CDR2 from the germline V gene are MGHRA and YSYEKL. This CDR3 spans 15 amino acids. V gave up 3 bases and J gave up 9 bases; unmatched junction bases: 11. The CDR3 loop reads CASSQGTTSMVEQFF. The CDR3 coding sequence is TGCGCCAGCAGCCAGGGTACGACTAGCATGGTTGAGCAGTTCTTC.

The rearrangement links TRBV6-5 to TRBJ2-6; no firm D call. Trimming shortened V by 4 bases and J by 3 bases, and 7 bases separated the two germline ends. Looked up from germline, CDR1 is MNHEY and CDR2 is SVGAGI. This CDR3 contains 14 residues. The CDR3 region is CASSLTDGANVLTF. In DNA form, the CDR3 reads TGTGCCAGCAGTTTAACAGATGGGGCCAACGTCCTGACTTTC.

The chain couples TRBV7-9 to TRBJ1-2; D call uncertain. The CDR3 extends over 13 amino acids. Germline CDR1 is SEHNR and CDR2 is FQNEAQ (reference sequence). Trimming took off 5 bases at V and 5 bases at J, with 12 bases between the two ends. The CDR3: CASSPQTHYGYTF. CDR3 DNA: TGTGCCAGCAGCCCCCAGACTCATTATGGCTACACCTTC.

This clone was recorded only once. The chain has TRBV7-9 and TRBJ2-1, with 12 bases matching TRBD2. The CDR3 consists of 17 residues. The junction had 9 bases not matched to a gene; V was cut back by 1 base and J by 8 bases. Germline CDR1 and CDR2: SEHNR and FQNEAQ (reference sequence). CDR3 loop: CASSLVLAGGLTDEQFF. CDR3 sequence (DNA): TGTGCCAGCAGCTTAGTACTAGCGGGAGGCCTCACCGATGAGCAGTTCTTC.

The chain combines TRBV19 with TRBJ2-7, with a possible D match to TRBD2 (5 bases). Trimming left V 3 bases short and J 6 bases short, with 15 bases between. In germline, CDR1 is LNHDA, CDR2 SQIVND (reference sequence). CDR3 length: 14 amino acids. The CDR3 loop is CASSIGAFRGEQYV. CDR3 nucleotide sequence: TGTGCCAGTAGTATCGGCGCATTTCGGGGCGAGCAGTACGTC.

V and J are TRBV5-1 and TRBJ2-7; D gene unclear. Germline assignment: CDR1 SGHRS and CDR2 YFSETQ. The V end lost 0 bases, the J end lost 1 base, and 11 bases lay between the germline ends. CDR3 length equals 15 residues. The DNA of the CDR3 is TGCGCCAGCAGCTTGGTCGCAGGTTTGTCCTACGAGCAGTACTTC. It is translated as CASSLVAGLSYEQYF. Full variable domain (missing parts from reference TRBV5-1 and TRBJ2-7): KAGVTQTPRYLIKTRGQQVTLSCSPISGHRSVSWYQQTPGQGLQFLFEYFSETQRNKGNFPGRFSGRQFSNSRSEMNVSTLELGDSALYLCASSLVAGLSYEQYFGPGTRLTVT.

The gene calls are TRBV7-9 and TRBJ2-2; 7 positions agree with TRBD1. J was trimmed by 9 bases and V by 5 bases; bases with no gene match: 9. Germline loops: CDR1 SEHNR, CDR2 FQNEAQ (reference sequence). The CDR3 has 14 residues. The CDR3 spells CASSPAQGWRELFF. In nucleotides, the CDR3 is TGTGCCAGCAGCCCCGCACAGGGGTGGCGGGAGCTGTTTTTT. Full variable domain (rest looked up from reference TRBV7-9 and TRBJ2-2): DTGVSQNPRHKITKRGQNVTFRCDPISEHNRLYWYRQTLGQGPEFLTYFQNEAQLEKSRLLSDRFSAERPKGSFSTLEIQRTEQGDSAMYLCASSPAQGWRELFFGEGSRLTVL.

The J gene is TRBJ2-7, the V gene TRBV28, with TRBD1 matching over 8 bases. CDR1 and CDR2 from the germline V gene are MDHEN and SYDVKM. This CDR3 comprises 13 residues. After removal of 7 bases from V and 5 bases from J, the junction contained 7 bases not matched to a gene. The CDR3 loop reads CASTTTGDDEQYV. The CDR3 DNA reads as TGTGCCAGCACCACGACAGGGGACGACGAGCAGTACGTC.

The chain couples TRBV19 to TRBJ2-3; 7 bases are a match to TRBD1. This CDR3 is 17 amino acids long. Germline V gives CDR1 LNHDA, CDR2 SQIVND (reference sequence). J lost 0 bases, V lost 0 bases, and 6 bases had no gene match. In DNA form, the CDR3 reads TGTGCCAGTAGTATAGATCGTGGCAGGGGGAGCACAGATACGCAGTATTTT. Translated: CASSIDRGRGSTDTQYF.

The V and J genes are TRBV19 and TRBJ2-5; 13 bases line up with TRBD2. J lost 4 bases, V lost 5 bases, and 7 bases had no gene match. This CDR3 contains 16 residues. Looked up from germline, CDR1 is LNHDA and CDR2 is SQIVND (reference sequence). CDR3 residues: CASSQGLAGVGETQYF. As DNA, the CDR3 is TGTGCCAGTAGTCAAGGACTAGCGGGAGTTGGAGAGACCCAGTACTTC.

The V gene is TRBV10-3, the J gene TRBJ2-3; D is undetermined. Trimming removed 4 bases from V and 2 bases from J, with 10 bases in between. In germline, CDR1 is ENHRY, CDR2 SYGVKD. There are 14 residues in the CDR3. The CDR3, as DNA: TGTGCCATCAGTGTTGTAGCTAACACAGATACGCAGTATTTT. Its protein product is CAISVVANTDTQYF.

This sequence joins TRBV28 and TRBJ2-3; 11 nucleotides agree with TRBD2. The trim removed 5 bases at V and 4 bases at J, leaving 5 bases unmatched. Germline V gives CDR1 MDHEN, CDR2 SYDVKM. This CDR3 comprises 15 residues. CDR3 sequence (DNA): TGTGCCAGCAGTCTAGCGGGGGGACGGGCAGATACGCAGTATTTT. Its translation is CASSLAGGRADTQYF.

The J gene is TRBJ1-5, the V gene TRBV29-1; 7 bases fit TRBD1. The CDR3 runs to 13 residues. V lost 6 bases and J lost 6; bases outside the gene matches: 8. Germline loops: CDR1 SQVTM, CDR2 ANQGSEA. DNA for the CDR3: TGCAGCGTCGCCACAGGGGAAGGTCAGCCCCAGCATTTT. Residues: CSVATGEGQPQHF.

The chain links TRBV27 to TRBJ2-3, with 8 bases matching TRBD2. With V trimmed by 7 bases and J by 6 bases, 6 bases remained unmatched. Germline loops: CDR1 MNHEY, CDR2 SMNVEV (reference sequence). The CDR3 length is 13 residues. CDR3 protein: CASNGRAADTQYF. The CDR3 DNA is TGTGCCAGCAACGGGAGGGCCGCCGATACGCAGTATTTT.

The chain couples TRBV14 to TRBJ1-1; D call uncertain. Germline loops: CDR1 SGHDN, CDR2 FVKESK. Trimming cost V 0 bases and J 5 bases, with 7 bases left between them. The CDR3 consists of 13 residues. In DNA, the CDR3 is TGTGCCAGCAGCCAAGAGCGCGGGACTGAAGCTTTCTTT. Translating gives CASSQERGTEAFF.

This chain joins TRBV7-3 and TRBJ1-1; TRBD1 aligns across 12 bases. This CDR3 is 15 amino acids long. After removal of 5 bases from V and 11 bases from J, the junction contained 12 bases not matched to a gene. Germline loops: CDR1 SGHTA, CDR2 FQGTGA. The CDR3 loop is CASSHRGQGALNAFF. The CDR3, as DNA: TGTGCCAGCAGCCACAGGGGACAGGGGGCGTTGAACGCTTTCTTT.

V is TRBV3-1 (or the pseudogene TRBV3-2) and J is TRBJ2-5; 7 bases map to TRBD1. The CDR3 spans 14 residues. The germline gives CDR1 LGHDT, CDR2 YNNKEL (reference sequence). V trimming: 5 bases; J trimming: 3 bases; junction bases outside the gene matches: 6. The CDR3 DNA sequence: TGTGCCAGCAGCATAACAGGGGCTGAAGAGACCCAGTACTTC. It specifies CASSITGAEETQYF.

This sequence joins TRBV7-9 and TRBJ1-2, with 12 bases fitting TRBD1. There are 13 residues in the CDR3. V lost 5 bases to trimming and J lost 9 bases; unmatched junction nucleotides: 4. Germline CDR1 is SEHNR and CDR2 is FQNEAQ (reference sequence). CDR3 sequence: CASSQGQGARYTF. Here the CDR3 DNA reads TGTGCCAGCAGCCAGGGACAGGGGGCACGCTACACCTTC.

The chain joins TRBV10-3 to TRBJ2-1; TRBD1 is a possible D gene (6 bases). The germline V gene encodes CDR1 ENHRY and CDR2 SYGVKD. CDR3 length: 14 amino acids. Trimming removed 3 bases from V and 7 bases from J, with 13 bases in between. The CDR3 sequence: CAISEQGLSNEQFF. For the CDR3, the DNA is TGTGCCATCAGTGAACAGGGCCTGTCAAATGAGCAGTTCTTC.

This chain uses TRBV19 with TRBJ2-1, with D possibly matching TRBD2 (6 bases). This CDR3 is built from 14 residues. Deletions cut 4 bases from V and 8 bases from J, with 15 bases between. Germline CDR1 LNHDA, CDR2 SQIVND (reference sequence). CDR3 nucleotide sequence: TGTGCCAGTAGTAACCGACTAGAATGGGATGAGCAGTTCTTC. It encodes CASSNRLEWDEQFF.

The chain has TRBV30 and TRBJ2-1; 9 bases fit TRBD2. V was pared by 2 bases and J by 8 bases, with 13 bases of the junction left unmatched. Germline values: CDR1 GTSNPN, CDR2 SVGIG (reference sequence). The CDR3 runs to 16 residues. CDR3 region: CAWSPPAGGSFDEQFF. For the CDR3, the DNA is TGTGCCTGGAGTCCCCCGGCGGGGGGGTCCTTTGATGAGCAGTTCTTC.

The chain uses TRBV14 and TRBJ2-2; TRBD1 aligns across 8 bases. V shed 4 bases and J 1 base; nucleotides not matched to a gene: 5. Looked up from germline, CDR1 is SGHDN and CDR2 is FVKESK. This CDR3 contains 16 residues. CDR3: CASSLQTGVNTGELFF. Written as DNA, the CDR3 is TGTGCCAGCAGCCTACAGACAGGGGTGAACACCGGGGAGCTGTTTTTT.

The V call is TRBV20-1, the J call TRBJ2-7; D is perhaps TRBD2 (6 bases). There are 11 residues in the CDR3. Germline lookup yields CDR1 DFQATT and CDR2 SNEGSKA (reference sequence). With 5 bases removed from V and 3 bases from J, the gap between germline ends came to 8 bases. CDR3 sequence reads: CSARTNYEQYV. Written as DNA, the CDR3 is TGCAGTGCTCGGACTAACTACGAGCAGTACGTC.

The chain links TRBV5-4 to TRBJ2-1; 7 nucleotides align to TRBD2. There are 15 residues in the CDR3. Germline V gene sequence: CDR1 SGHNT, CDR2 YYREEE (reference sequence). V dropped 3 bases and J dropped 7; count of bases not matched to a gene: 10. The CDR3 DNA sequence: TGTGCCAGCAGCTCGCTCGTCGGGGGGTATAATGAGCAGTTCTTC. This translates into CASSSLVGGYNEQFF.

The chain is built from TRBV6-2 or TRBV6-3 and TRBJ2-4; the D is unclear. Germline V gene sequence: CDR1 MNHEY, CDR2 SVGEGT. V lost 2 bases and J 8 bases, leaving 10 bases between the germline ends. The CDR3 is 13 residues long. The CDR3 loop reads CASSYDFTDIQYF. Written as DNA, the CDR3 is TGTGCCAGCAGTTACGATTTTACTGACATTCAGTACTTC.

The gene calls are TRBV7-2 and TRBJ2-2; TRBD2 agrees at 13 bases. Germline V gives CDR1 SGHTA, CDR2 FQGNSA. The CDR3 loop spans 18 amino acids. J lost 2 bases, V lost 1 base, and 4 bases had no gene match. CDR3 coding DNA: TGTGCCAGCAGCTTAGTTAGACTAGCGGGGGGCAACACCGGGGAGCTGTTTTTT. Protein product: CASSLVRLAGGNTGELFF.

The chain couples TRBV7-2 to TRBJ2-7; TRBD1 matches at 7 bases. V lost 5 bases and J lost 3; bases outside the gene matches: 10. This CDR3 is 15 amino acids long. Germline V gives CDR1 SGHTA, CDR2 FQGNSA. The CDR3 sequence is CASSQTGLIGYEQYV. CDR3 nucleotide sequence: TGTGCCAGCAGCCAGACAGGGCTTATAGGCTACGAGCAGTACGTC.